The rows below give T cell receptor beta chains drawn from one sample of a study of cytotoxic CD8 clonotypes in ibrutinib-treated CLL. Some clones are missing from TCRdb's copy, which holds only in-frame ones; the method was immunoSEQ multiplex PCR. Among 50,000 or so clones listed, roughly 83% were seen once. Source: PBMCs, taken after 24 months of ibrutinib treatment. The source of these receptors is a human donor with chronic lymphocytic leukemia. The CDR3 runs from the conserved cysteine through the conserved F or W. The D gene is left open where the match is weak. Size tells how often a clone was seen (once, few, many) or the class of an expanded clone, and some rows leave it out.

clone size: -
D gene: TRBD1
V gene: TRBV7-8
J gene: TRBJ1-2
CDR3 DNA: TGTGCCAGCAGCCCAGGGGGACTTGAAAATGGCTACACCTTC
CDR3 protein: CASSPGGLENGYTF

clone size: -
D gene: -
V gene: TRBV14
J gene: TRBJ2-7
CDR3 DNA: TGTGCCAGCAGCCAAAACCGGAGGACATTTCCCTTGCAGTACTTC
CDR3 protein: CASSQNRRTFPLQYF

clone size: -
D gene: -
V gene: TRBV7-9
J gene: TRBJ2-7
CDR3 DNA: TGTGCCAGCAGCTTACAGAGTAGCTACGAGCAGTACTTC
CDR3 protein: CASSLQSSYEQYF

clone size: -
D gene: -
V gene: TRBV6-5
J gene: TRBJ2-7
CDR3 DNA: TGTGCCAGCAAACAGGGACCATCCCGCGAGCAGTACTTC
CDR3 protein: CASKQGPSREQYF

clone size: -
D gene: -
V gene: TRBV7-9
J gene: TRBJ2-1
CDR3 DNA: TGTGCCAGCACCGTTGGGACTGAGCAGTTCTTC
CDR3 protein: CASTVGTEQFF

clone size: -
D gene: -
V gene: TRBV28
J gene: TRBJ1-1
CDR3 DNA: TGTGCCAGCAGTTTAGTCAACAGGGATGAGGCTTTCTTT
CDR3 protein: CASSLVNRDEAFF

clone size: once
D gene: TRBD1
V gene: TRBV19
J gene: TRBJ2-3
CDR3 DNA: TGTGCCAGTAAAAAGGACAGGGGGACAGATACGCAGTATTTT
CDR3 protein: CASKKDRGTDTQYF

clone size: -
D gene: TRBD1
V gene: TRBV27
J gene: TRBJ1-1
CDR3 DNA: TGTGCCAGCAGGGGACAGGGACTCCTTGGAGCTTTCTTT
CDR3 protein: CASRGQGLLGAFF

clone size: -
D gene: -
V gene: TRBV7-2
J gene: TRBJ2-7
CDR3 DNA: TGTGCCAGCAGCTTAGATTCGGCCCTCTACGAGCAGTACTTC
CDR3 protein: CASSLDSALYEQYF

clone size: -
D gene: -
V gene: TRBV18
J gene: TRBJ1-1
CDR3 DNA: TGTGCCAGCTCACCCGGGGGACAAAAGAACACTGAAGCTTTCTTT
CDR3 protein: CASSPGGQKNTEAFF

clone size: -
D gene: -
V gene: TRBV14
J gene: TRBJ1-2
CDR3 DNA: TGTGCCAGCAGCCAAGCGGGGGGCCACTATGGCTACACCTTC
CDR3 protein: CASSQAGGHYGYTF

clone size: -
D gene: -
V gene: TRBV18
J gene: TRBJ2-3
CDR3 DNA: TGTGCCAGCTCACCAAACGGTATGGATACGCAGTATTTT
CDR3 protein: CASSPNGMDTQYF

clone size: -
D gene: TRBD1
V gene: TRBV30
J gene: TRBJ1-1
CDR3 DNA: TGTGCCTGGAGTGGGGGACAGGACGATAAAGCTTTCTTT
CDR3 protein: CAWSGGQDDKAFF

clone size: -
D gene: -
V gene: TRBV7-9
J gene: TRBJ2-1
CDR3 DNA: TGTGCCAGCAGCCCCAAGGGGCGGGATGAGCAGTTCTTC
CDR3 protein: CASSPKGRDEQFF

clone size: -
D gene: TRBD2
V gene: TRBV5-6
J gene: TRBJ2-3
CDR3 DNA: TGTGCCAGCAGCCCCCAGGCGGGAGGAGGAGATACGCAGTATTTT
CDR3 protein: CASSPQAGGGDTQYF

clone size: -
D gene: TRBD1
V gene: TRBV7-8
J gene: TRBJ1-3
CDR3 DNA: TGTGCCAGCAGCTTATCTGTGGGGGACAGGGCACAATTCTCTGGAAACACCATATATTTT
CDR3 protein: CASSLSVGDRAQFSGNTIYF

clone size: -
D gene: -
V gene: TRBV25-1
J gene: TRBJ1-6
CDR3 DNA: TGTGCCAGCAGTGAGACCTATAATTCACCCCTCCACTTT
CDR3 protein: CASSETYNSPLHF

clone size: -
D gene: -
V gene: TRBV11-2
J gene: TRBJ2-1
CDR3 DNA: TGTGCCAGCAGCCGGCTGACAAAAAAGGAGCAGTTCTTC
CDR3 protein: CASSRLTKKEQFF

clone size: -
D gene: -
V gene: TRBV15
J gene: TRBJ2-1
CDR3 DNA: TGTGCCACCAGCTCCTTCCGTTATAACAATGAGCAGTTCTTC
CDR3 protein: CATSSFRYNNEQFF

clone size: few
D gene: TRBD1
V gene: TRBV19
J gene: TRBJ1-5
CDR3 DNA: TGTGCCAGTAGTACCCCGGACAGGGGGCTTTTTCAGCCCCAGCATTTT
CDR3 protein: CASSTPDRGLFQPQHF

clone size: -
D gene: -
V gene: TRBV7-6
J gene: TRBJ2-1
CDR3 DNA: TGTGCCAGCAGCCGAGTGATGACAGGCTCCTACAATGAGCAGTTCTTC
CDR3 protein: CASSRVMTGSYNEQFF

clone size: few
D gene: -
V gene: TRBV28
J gene: TRBJ2-2
CDR3 DNA: TGTGCCAGCAGTTTATGGGAACTCCGGTTAGGGACCGGGGAGCTGTTTTTT
CDR3 protein: CASSLWELRLGTGELFF

clone size: -
D gene: -
V gene: TRBV18
J gene: TRBJ1-5
CDR3 DNA: TGTGCCAGCTCACCCTCTGGGGGTGTTCAGCCCCAGCATTTT
CDR3 protein: CASSPSGGVQPQHF

clone size: -
D gene: TRBD2
V gene: TRBV5-4
J gene: TRBJ2-5
CDR3 DNA: TGTGCCAGCACACATCCCGGGACTAGCGATCTTCAGACCCAGTACTTC
CDR3 protein: CASTHPGTSDLQTQYF

clone size: -
D gene: -
V gene: TRBV5-4
J gene: TRBJ2-7
CDR3 DNA: TGTGCCAGCAGCTTGATGTCTTACGAGCAGTACTTC
CDR3 protein: CASSLMSYEQYF

clone size: -
D gene: -
V gene: TRBV5-1
J gene: TRBJ1-1
CDR3 DNA: TGCGCCAGCAGCTTATTCACCGGGACAACCACCGGCACTGAAGCTTTCTTT
CDR3 protein: CASSLFTGTTTGTEAFF

clone size: -
D gene: -
V gene: TRBV7-9
J gene: TRBJ1-2
CDR3 DNA: TGTGCCAGCAGCTTTTTAACAGAAATGTTCTATGGCTACACCTTC
CDR3 protein: CASSFLTEMFYGYTF

clone size: -
D gene: -
V gene: TRBV21-1
J gene: TRBJ2-3
CDR3 DNA: TGTGCCAGCAGCACACGGGGGACTAGCGGGAGTTTGGCGCAGTATTTT
CDR3 protein: CASSTRGTSGSLAQYF

clone size: -
D gene: TRBD1
V gene: TRBV4-2
J gene: TRBJ2-7
CDR3 DNA: TGTGCCAGCAGCCAAGATCTTCGAAGGGACAGTTCCTACGAGCAGTACTTC
CDR3 protein: CASSQDLRRDSSYEQYF

clone size: -
D gene: TRBD2
V gene: TRBV4-3
J gene: TRBJ2-2
CDR3 DNA: TGCGCCAGCAGCCAAGAAATAGCGGGACTATCGAACACCGGGGAGCTGTTTTTT
CDR3 protein: CASSQEIAGLSNTGELFF

clone size: -
D gene: -
V gene: TRBV11-2
J gene: TRBJ1-2
CDR3 DNA: TGTGCCAGCGACTCCTTCGGGCGCCGGAGCGGCTACACCTTC
CDR3 protein: CASDSFGRRSGYTF

clone size: once
D gene: TRBD2
V gene: TRBV5-1
J gene: TRBJ2-7
CDR3 DNA: TGCGCCAGCAGCGCCGGGACTAGCTTTCCTTACGAGCAGTACTTC
CDR3 protein: CASSAGTSFPYEQYF

clone size: -
D gene: TRBD1
V gene: TRBV29-1
J gene: TRBJ1-5
CDR3 DNA: TGCAGCGTTTCACAACAGGGGGGCAACAATCAGCCCCAGCATTTT
CDR3 protein: CSVSQQGGNNQPQHF

clone size: -
D gene: -
V gene: TRBV10-1
J gene: TRBJ1-4
CDR3 DNA: TGCGCCAGCAGTGAGCCCAAGGAGCCTGAAAAACTGTTTTTT
CDR3 protein: CASSEPKEPEKLFF

clone size: once
D gene: TRBD1
V gene: TRBV19
J gene: TRBJ1-2
CDR3 DNA: TGTGCCAGTAGTATGGCAGGGGGCAACTATGGCTACACCTTC
CDR3 protein: CASSMAGGNYGYTF

clone size: -
D gene: -
V gene: TRBV14
J gene: TRBJ2-7
CDR3 DNA: TGTGCCAGCAGCCAAGTATACGGGGCGGGCGAGCAGTACTTC
CDR3 protein: CASSQVYGAGEQYF

clone size: once
D gene: -
V gene: TRBV5-8
J gene: TRBJ2-3
CDR3 DNA: TGTGCCAGCACCGGTGGGACTTCCAGCGCAGATACGCAGTATTTT
CDR3 protein: CASTGGTSSADTQYF

clone size: -
D gene: -
V gene: TRBV7-6
J gene: TRBJ1-5
CDR3 DNA: TGTGCCAGCAGCTTAGAGGCGGGGGGAAGGCCTCAGCCCCAGCATTTT
CDR3 protein: CASSLEAGGRPQPQHF

clone size: -
D gene: -
V gene: TRBV2
J gene: TRBJ2-3
CDR3 DNA: TGTGCCAGCAAAGGTTCGGGAGATACGCAGTATTTT
CDR3 protein: CASKGSGDTQYF

clone size: -
D gene: -
V gene: TRBV18
J gene: TRBJ1-1
CDR3 DNA: TGTGCCAGCTCACCACAGGGAGAGAGCACTGAAGCTTTCTTT
CDR3 protein: CASSPQGESTEAFF

clone size: -
D gene: -
V gene: TRBV9
J gene: TRBJ2-7
CDR3 DNA: TGTGCCAGCAGCGTAGATGGGCGCCCCTCCTACGAGCAGTACTTC
CDR3 protein: CASSVDGRPSYEQYF

clone size: once
D gene: -
V gene: TRBV19
J gene: TRBJ2-3
CDR3 DNA: TGTGCCAGTAGTTTCTCAGATACGCAGTATTTT
CDR3 protein: CASSFSDTQYF

clone size: -
D gene: TRBD1
V gene: TRBV11-1
J gene: TRBJ1-4
CDR3 DNA: TGTGCCAGCAGCTTAAGACAGGGTGAAAAACTGTTTTTT
CDR3 protein: CASSLRQGEKLFF

clone size: -
D gene: -
V gene: TRBV19
J gene: TRBJ2-1
CDR3 DNA: TGTGCCAGCCACCGGGAGACGGCCTACAATGAGCAGTTCTTC
CDR3 protein: CASHRETAYNEQFF

clone size: -
D gene: -
V gene: TRBV10-3
J gene: TRBJ1-5
CDR3 DNA: TGTGCCATCAGTGAGCAGGGTCAGCCCCAGCATTTT
CDR3 protein: CAISEQGQPQHF

clone size: few
D gene: TRBD1
V gene: TRBV2
J gene: TRBJ1-2
CDR3 DNA: TGTGCCAGCAGTTGGACAGGGGACGATGGCTACACCTTC
CDR3 protein: CASSWTGDDGYTF

clone size: -
D gene: TRBD2
V gene: TRBV10-2
J gene: TRBJ2-1
CDR3 DNA: TGCGCCAGCAGTTTACTAGCGGGAGGTTACAATGAGCAGTTCTTC
CDR3 protein: CASSLLAGGYNEQFF

clone size: medium-sized
D gene: TRBD2
V gene: TRBV13
J gene: TRBJ2-3
CDR3 DNA: TGTGCCAGCAGCTTAAAGTTAGCGGGAGGCTTTCACACAGATACGCAGTATTTT
CDR3 protein: CASSLKLAGGFHTDTQYF

clone size: -
D gene: -
V gene: TRBV11-2
J gene: TRBJ1-1
CDR3 DNA: TGTGCCAGCAGCCGAGAATCCACTGAAGCTTTCTTT
CDR3 protein: CASSRESTEAFF

clone size: -
D gene: -
V gene: TRBV29-1
J gene: TRBJ1-1
CDR3 DNA: TGCAGCGTTGGTGGAGGGGCTAACACTGAAGCTTTCTTT
CDR3 protein: CSVGGGANTEAFF

clone size: -
D gene: TRBD1
V gene: TRBV18
J gene: TRBJ1-1
CDR3 DNA: TGTGCCAGCTCAGTAAACAGGGGGCACACTGAAGCTTTCTTT
CDR3 protein: CASSVNRGHTEAFF